The 12 T cell receptor beta chains below were found in one sample sequenced in a study of identical twins. Each CDR3 protein gets one entry after TCRdb re-called the 5' RACE reads with MiXCR. The data contain about 250,000 distinct CDR3 sequences, more than 12% of them singletons. Sequencing was done on a sample of memory (CD45RO+) T cells sorted from blood. These receptors originate from a woman aged 18-30 years in good health.

This clonotype has a handful of counts. The rearrangement uses TRBV10-3 and TRBJ2-7; 11 bases match TRBD2. Losses at the gene ends were 6 bases for V and 3 bases for J; bases not matched to a gene: 10. Germline CDR1 and CDR2: ENHRY and SYGVKD. The CDR3 spans 16 residues. The CDR3 coding sequence is TGTGCCATCAGGGACCCTCGACTAGCGGGGTTCTACGAGCAGTACTTC. Translation: CAIRDPRLAGFYEQYF.

This clonotype was counted a few times. The V and J genes are TRBV20-1 and TRBJ1-4; D is ambiguous. V lost 7 bases to trimming and J lost 1 base, with 4 bases between them. The CDR3 covers 11 residues. The germline gives CDR1 DFQATT, CDR2 SNEGSKA (reference sequence). In DNA, the CDR3 is TGCAGTGAGGGAACTAATGAAAAACTGTTTTTT. This translates into CSEGTNEKLFF.

The chain couples TRBV4-1 to TRBJ1-2; D remains ambiguous. CDR1 and CDR2 from the germline V gene are MGHRA and YSYEKL. Deletions cut 1 base from V and 0 bases from J, with 9 bases between. The CDR3 consists of 15 residues. The CDR3 bases are TGCGCCAGCAGCCAAGCGCCCACAGCTAACTATGGCTACACCTTC. It encodes CASSQAPTANYGYTF.

Concerning this clonotype itself: At one of its ends the junction is not consistent with the germline gene, which may arise from a read error. The chain has TRBV12-3 or TRBV12-4 and TRBJ2-3; TRBD2 might be the D (5 bases). This CDR3 is 15 amino acids long. The CDR3 here is CPSSALTGSGDTQYF. The CDR3 DNA reads as TGTCCCAGCAGTGCACTCACGGGGTCTGGGGATACGCAGTATTTT.

This chain joins TRBV20-1 and TRBJ2-7; no clear D. The CDR3 runs 13 residues. Trimming stripped 2 bases from V and 6 bases from J, with 14 bases between. Looked up from germline, CDR1 is DFQATT and CDR2 is SNEGSKA (reference sequence). The CDR3, as DNA: TGCAGTGCTAGAAAGGTCTTACGAGGCGAGCAGTACTTC. Translating gives CSARKVLRGEQYF.

The V call is TRBV7-9, the J call TRBJ1-1; TRBD1 matches 8 bases. Germline V gives CDR1 SEHNR, CDR2 FQNEAQ (reference sequence). Germline trimming cut 5 bases from V and 2 bases from J; bases unmatched to any gene: 13. The CDR3 sequence is 17 residues long. The CDR3 nucleotides read TGTGCCAGCAGCCCCCGGACAGGGACACTCTCAAACACTGAAGCTTTCTTT. Residues: CASSPRTGTLSNTEAFF.

This clonotype was seen a handful of times. The chain combines TRBV7-9 with TRBJ1-2; D is ambiguous. This CDR3 region has 12 residues. V was pared by 3 bases and J by 7 bases, with 9 bases between. Germline CDR1 is SEHNR and CDR2 is FQNEAQ (reference sequence). The CDR3 bases are TGTGCCAGCAGCTTGGACCACCCTGGCTACACCTTC. It yields the protein CASSLDHPGYTF.

This clonotype has more than one count but fewer than ten. V and J are TRBV20-1 and TRBJ2-5; 7 nucleotides line up with TRBD2. The CDR3 extends over 13 amino acids. Germline CDR1 and CDR2: DFQATT and SNEGSKA (reference sequence). After removal of 1 base from V and 4 bases from J, the junction contained 3 bases not matched to a gene. CDR3 nucleotides: TGCAGTGCTAGAGGAGGACTAGGAGAGACCCAGTACTTC. This gives the protein CSARGGLGETQYF.

This clonotype showed up many times. The chain uses TRBV9 and TRBJ1-1; possibly TRBD1 for D (6 bases). V was clipped by 4 bases and J by 1 base, with 17 bases between them. CDR3 length: 16 residues. CDR1 and CDR2 from the germline V gene are SGDLS and YYNGEE. CDR3 residues: CASSRGGAQGNTEAFF. Here the CDR3 DNA reads TGTGCCAGCAGCAGGGGGGGGGCCCAGGGGAACACTGAAGCTTTCTTT.

The rearrangement uses TRBV5-1 and TRBJ2-2; D call uncertain. Between the trimmed V and J ends, which lost 0 bases and 0 bases, there was a span of 6 bases. Germline lookup yields CDR1 SGHRS and CDR2 YFSETQ. The CDR3 sequence is 15 residues long. This CDR3 is CASSLGRSNTGELFF. In DNA form, the CDR3 reads TGCGCCAGCAGCTTGGGACGATCGAACACCGGGGAGCTGTTTTTT. Full variable domain (outside the CDR3, taken from reference TRBV5-1 and TRBJ2-2): KAGVTQTPRYLIKTRGQQVTLSCSPISGHRSVSWYQQTPGQGLQFLFEYFSETQRNKGNFPGRFSGRQFSNSRSEMNVSTLELGDSALYLCASSLGRSNTGELFFGEGSRLTVL.

The V gene is TRBV19, the J gene TRBJ2-7; D might be TRBD1 (7 bases). V lost 1 base and J lost 9, with 19 bases in between. The CDR3 is 15 residues long. Germline values: CDR1 LNHDA, CDR2 SQIVND (reference sequence). The CDR3 coding sequence is TGTGCCAGTAGTATAGCAGGAGGGGGCGCGCATGGGCAGTACTTC. Residues: CASSIAGGGAHGQYF.

This clonotype was counted a few times. J is TRBJ1-1 and V is TRBV2, with TRBD1 identical over 9 bases. The J segment lost 1 base and the V segment lost 5 bases, leaving 2 bases of the junction unmatched. The CDR3 has 14 residues. Germline assignment: CDR1 SNHLY and CDR2 FYNNEI. CDR3 in amino acids: CASSPDRGNTEAFF. The CDR3, as DNA: TGTGCCAGCAGTCCGGACAGGGGGAACACTGAAGCTTTCTTT.